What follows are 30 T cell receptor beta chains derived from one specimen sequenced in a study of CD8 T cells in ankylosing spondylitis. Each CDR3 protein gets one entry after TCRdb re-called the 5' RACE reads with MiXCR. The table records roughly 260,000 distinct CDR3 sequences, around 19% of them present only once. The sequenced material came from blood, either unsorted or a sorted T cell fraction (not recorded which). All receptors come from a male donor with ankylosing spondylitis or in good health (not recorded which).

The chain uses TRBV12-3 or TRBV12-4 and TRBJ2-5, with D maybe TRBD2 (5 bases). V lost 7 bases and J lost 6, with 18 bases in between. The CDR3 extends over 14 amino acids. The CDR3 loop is CASTKLRGLQTQYF. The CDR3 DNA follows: TGTGCCAGCACCAAGCTCCGCGGGCTGCAGACCCAGTACTTC.

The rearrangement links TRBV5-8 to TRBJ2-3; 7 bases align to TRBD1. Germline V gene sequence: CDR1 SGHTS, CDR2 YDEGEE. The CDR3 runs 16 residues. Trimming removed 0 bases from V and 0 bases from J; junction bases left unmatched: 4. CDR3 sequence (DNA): TGTGCCAGCAGCTTGGGTTACAGGGGTAGCACAGATACGCAGTATTTT. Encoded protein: CASSLGYRGSTDTQYF.

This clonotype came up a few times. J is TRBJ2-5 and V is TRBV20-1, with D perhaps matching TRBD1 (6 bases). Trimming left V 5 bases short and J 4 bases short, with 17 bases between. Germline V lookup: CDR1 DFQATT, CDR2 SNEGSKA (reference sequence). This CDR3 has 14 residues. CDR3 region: CSAGTGRIGETQYF. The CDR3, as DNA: TGCAGTGCTGGAACAGGGAGAATTGGAGAGACCCAGTACTTC.

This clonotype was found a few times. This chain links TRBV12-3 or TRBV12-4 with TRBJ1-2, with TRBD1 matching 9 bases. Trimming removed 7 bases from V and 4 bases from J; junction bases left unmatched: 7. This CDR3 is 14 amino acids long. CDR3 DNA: TGTGCCAGCACCCTGGGACAGGGAATCTATGGCTACACCTTC. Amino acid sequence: CASTLGQGIYGYTF.

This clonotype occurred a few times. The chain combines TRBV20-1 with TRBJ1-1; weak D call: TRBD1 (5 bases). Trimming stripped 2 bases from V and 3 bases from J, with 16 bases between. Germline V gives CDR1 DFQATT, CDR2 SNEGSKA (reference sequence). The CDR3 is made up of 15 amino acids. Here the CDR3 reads CSARPREGTDTEAFF. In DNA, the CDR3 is TGCAGTGCTAGACCCCGGGAAGGGACGGACACTGAAGCTTTCTTT.

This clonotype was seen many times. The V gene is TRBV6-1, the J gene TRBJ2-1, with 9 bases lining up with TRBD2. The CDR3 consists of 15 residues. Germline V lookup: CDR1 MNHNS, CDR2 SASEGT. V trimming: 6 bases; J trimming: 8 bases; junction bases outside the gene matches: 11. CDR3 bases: TGTGCCAGCAGGCGGGCGGGGGGGCTAGCGGATGAGCAGTTCTTC. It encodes CASRRAGGLADEQFF.

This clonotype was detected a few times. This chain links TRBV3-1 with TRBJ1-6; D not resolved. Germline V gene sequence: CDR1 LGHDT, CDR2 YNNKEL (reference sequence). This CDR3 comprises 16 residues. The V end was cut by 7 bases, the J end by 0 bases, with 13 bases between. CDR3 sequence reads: CASNTYKLSYNSPLHF. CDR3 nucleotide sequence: TGTGCCAGCAATACCTACAAACTCTCCTATAATTCACCCCTCCACTTT.

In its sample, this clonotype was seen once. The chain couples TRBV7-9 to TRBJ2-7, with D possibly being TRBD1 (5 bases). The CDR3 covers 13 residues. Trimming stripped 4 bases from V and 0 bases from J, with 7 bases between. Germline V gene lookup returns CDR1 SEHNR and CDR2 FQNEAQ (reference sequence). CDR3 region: CASSSGLSYEQYV. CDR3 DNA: TGTGCCAGCAGCTCAGGGCTCTCCTACGAGCAGTACGTC.

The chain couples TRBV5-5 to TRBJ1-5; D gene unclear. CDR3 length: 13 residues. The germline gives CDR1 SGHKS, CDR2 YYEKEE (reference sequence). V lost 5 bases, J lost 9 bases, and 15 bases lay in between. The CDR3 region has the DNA TGTGCCAGCAGTACGAGTCCCTTCCCGCCCCAGCATTTT. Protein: CASSTSPFPPQHF.

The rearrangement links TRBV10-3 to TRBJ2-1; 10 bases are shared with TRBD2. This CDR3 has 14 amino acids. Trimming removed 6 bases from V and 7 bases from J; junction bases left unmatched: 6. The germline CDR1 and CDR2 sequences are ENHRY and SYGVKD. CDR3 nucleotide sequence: TGTGCCATCAGAGGGACTAGCGCTCAGAATGAGCAGTTCTTC. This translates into CAIRGTSAQNEQFF.

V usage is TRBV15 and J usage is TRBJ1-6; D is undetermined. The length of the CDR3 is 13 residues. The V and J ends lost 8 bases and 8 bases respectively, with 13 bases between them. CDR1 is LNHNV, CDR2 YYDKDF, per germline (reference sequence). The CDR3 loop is CATVNDLDSPLHF. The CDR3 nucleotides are TGTGCCACCGTCAACGACCTTGATTCACCCCTCCACTTT.

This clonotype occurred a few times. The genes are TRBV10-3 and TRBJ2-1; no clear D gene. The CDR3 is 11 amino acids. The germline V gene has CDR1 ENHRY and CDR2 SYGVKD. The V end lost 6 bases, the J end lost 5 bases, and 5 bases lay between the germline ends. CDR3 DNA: TGTGCCATCAGGGTGGACAATGAGCAGTTCTTC. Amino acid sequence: CAIRVDNEQFF.

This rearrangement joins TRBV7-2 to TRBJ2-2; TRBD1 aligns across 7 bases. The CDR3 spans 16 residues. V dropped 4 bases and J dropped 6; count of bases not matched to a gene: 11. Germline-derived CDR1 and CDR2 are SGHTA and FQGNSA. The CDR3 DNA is TGTGCCAGCAGCTCCCTCTTCGACAGGGTGGCCGGGGAGCTGTTTTTT. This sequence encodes CASSSLFDRVAGELFF. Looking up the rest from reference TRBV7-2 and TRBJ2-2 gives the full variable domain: GAGVSQSPSNKVTEKGKDVELRCDPISGHTALYWYRQSLGQGLEFLIYFQGNSAPDKSGLPSDRFSAERTGGSVSTLTIQRTQQEDSAVYLCASSSLFDRVAGELFFGEGSRLTVL.

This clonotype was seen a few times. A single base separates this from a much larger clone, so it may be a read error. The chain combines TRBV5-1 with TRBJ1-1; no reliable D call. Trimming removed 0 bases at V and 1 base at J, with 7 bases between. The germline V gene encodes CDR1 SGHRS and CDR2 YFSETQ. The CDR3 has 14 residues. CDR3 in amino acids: CASSLGWGNTEAFF. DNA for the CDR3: TGCGCCAGCAGCTTGGGATGGGGGAACACTGAAGCTTTCTTT.

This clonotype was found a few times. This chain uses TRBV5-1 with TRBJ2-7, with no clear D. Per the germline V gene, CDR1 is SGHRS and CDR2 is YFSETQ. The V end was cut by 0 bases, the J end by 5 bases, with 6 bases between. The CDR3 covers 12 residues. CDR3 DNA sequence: TGCGCCAGCAGCTTGGATGGGCACGAGCAGTACGTC. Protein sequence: CASSLDGHEQYV.

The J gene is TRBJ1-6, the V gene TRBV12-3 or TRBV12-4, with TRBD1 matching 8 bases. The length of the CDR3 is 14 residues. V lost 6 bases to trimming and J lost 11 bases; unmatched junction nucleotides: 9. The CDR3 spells CASSRTGTEPPLHF. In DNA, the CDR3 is TGTGCCAGCAGCAGGACAGGGACGGAACCACCCCTCCACTTT.

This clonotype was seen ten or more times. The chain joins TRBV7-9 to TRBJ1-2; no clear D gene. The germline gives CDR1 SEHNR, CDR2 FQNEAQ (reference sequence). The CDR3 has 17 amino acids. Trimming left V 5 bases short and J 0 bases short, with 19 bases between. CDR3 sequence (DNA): TGTGCCAGCAGCGGCATAACCGTCCCGACGGCTAACTATGGCTACACCTTC. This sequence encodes CASSGITVPTANYGYTF.

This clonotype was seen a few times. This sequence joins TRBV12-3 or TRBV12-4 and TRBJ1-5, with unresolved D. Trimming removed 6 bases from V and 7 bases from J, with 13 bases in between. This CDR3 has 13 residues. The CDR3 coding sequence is TGTGCCAGCAGACCAGGCTCCTGGCAGCCCCAGCATTTT. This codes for CASRPGSWQPQHF.

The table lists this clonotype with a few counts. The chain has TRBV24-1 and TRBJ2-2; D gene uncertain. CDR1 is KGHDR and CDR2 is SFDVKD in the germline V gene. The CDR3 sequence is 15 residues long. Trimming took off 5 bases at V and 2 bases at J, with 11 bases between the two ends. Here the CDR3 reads CATSGAGSNTGELFF. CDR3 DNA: TGTGCCACCAGTGGGGCAGGAAGCAACACCGGGGAGCTGTTTTTT.

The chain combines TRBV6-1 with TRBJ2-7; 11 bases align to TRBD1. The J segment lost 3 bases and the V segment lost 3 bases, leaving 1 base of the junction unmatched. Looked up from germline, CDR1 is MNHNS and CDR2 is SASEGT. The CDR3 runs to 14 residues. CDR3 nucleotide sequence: TGTGCCAGCAGTGAGGGGACAGGGGGCTACGAGCAGTACGTC. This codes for CASSEGTGGYEQYV.

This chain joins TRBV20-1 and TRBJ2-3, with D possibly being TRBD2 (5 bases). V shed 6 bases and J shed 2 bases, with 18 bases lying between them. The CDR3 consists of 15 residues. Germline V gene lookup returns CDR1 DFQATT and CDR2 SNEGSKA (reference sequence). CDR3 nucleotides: TGCAGTGCACCCCAACGAGCGGTTGACACAGATACGCAGTATTTT. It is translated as CSAPQRAVDTDTQYF.

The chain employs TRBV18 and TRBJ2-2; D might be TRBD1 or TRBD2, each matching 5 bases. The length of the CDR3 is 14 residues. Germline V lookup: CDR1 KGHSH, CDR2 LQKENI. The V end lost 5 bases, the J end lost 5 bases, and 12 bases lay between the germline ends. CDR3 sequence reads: CASSRDEGTGELFF. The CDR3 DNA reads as TGTGCCAGCTCAAGGGACGAGGGAACCGGGGAGCTGTTTTTT.

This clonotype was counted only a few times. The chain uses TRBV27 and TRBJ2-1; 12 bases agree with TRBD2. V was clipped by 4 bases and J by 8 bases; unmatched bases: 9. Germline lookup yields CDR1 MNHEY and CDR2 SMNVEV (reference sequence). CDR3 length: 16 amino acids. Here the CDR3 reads CASSSTLAGGRHEQFF. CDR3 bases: TGTGCCAGCAGTTCAACCCTAGCGGGGGGGCGCCATGAGCAGTTCTTC.

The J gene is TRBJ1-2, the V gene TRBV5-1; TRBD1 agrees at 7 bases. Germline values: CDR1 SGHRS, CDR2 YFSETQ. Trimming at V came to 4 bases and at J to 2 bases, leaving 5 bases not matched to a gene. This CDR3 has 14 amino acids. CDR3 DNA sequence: TGCGCCAGCAGCGGCGACAGGGCCAACTATGGCTACACCTTC. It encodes CASSGDRANYGYTF.

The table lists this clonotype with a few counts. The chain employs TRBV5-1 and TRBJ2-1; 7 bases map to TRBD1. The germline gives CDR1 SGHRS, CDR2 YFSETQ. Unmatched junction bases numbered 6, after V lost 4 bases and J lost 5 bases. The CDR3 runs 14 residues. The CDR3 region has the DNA TGCGCCAGCAGCAAAAATGACAGGGACAATGAGCAGTTCTTC. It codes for CASSKNDRDNEQFF. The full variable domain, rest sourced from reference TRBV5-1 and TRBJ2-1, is KAGVTQTPRYLIKTRGQQVTLSCSPISGHRSVSWYQQTPGQGLQFLFEYFSETQRNKGNFPGRFSGRQFSNSRSEMNVSTLELGDSALYLCASSKNDRDNEQFFGPGTRLTVL.

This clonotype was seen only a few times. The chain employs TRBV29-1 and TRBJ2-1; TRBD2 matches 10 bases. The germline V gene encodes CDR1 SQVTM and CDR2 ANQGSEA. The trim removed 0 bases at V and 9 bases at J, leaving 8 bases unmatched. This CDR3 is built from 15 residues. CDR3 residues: CSVEDVLAGAGEQFF. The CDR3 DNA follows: TGCAGCGTTGAAGATGTCCTAGCGGGAGCGGGTGAGCAGTTCTTC.

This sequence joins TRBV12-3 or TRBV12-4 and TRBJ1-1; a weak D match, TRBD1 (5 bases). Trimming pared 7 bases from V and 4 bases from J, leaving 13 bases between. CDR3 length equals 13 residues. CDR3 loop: CASTGPYGTEAFF. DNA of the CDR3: TGTGCCAGCACGGGACCCTACGGCACTGAAGCTTTCTTT.

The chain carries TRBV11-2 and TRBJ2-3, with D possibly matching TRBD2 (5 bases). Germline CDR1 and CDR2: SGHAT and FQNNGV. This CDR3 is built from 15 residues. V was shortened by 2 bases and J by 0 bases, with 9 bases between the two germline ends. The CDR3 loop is CASSLFRRSTDTQYF. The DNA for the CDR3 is TGTGCCAGCAGCTTATTCCGGAGGAGCACAGATACGCAGTATTTT.

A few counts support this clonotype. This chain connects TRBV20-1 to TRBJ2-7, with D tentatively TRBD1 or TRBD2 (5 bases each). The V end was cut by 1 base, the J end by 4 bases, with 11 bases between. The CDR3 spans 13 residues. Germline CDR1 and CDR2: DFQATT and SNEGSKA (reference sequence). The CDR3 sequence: CSARASEGYEQYV. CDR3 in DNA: TGCAGTGCTAGAGCGTCAGAGGGGTACGAGCAGTACGTC.

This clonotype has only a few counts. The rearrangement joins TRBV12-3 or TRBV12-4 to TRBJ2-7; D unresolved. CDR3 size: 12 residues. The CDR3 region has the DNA TGCGGAACTGGCTTCTCCCCCTACGAGCAGTACGTC. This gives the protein CGTGFSPYEQYV.